This record looks at one T cell receptor (beta chain) sequence and its context. The data belong to a study of blood T cell repertoires in COVID-19. Looking at the study overall: Acute and convalescent COVID-19 specimens originated in the United States, Italy and Spain.

V lost 5 bases, J lost 7 bases, and 16 bases lay in between. This CDR3 is built from 15 residues. The V gene's germline CDR1 is KGHDR and CDR2 SFDVKD. As originally analysed: The assay estimated nucleated cells by amplifying reference gene primers. Clones were sequenced by immunoSEQ multiplex PCR, and TCRdb holds only the in-frame ones, with some missing. V and J calls and clone size are as listed in that table; D and trimming were resolved from the DNA. The table has fewer than 40,000 clones, about four fifths seen once. This receptor was obtained from a man aged 80 or over with active or convalescent COVID-19. Sequencing was done on a sample of peripheral blood. The V and J genes are TRBV24-1 and TRBJ2-2; D perhaps matches TRBD2 (6 bases). The CDR3 spells CATSVWGRLIGELFF. Here the CDR3 DNA reads TGTGCCACCAGTGTATGGGGGAGGCTAATCGGGGAGCTGTTTTTT.